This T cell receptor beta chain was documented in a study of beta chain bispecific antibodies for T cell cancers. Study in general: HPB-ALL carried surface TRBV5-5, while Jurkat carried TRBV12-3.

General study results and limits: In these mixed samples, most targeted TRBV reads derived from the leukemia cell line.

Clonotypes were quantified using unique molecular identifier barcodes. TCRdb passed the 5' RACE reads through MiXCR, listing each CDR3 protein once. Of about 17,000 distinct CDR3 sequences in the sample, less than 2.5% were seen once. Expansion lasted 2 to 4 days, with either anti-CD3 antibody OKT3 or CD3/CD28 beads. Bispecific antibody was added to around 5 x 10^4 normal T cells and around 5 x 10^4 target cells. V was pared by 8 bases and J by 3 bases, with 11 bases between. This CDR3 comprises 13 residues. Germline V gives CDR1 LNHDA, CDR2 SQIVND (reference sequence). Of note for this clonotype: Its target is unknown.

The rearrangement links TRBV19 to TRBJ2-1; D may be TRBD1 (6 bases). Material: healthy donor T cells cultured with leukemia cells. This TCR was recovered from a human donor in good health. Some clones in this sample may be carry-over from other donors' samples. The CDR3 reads CASYDRRYNEQFF. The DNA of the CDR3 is TGTGCCAGTTATGACAGGCGCTACAATGAGCAGTTCTTC.